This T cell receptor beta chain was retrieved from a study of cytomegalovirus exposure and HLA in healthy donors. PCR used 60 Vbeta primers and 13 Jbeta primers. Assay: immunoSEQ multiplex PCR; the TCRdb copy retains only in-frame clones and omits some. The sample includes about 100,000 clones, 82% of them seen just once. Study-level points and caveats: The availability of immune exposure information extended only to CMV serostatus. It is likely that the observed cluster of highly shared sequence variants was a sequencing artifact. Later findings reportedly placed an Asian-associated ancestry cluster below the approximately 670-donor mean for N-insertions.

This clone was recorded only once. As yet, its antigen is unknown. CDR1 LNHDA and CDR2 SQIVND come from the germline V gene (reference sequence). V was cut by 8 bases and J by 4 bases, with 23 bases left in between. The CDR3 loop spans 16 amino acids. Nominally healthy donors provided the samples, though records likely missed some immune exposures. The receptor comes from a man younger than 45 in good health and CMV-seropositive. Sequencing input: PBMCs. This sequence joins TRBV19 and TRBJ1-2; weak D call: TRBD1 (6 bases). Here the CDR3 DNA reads TGTGCCAGTTCAGAATTCGGGGGGGCGCCCAGCTATGGCTACACCTTC. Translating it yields CASSEFGGAPSYGYTF.